These 29 T cell receptor beta chains originate from one sample sequenced in a study of blood T cell repertoires in COVID-19. Data came from immunoSEQ multiplex PCR; TCRdb stores just in-frame clones and leaves some out. The sample shows over 250,000 clones, approximately 90% of them seen only once. Sequenced sample: peripheral blood. These TCRs come from a woman in her 50s with COVID-19, enrolled during active disease.

About this clone: At one end, the junction sequence differs from germline, possibly due to a read error. The V call is TRBV6-6, the J call TRBJ2-5, with 9 bases fitting TRBD2. The CDR3 contains 19 residues. CDR1 is MNHNY and CDR2 is SVGAGI in the germline V gene (reference sequence). The CDR3 loop is CASSYSPWRVAGEVETQYF. In DNA, the CDR3 is TGTGCCAGCAGCTACTCTCCTTGGAGGGTAGCGGGAGAGGTTGAGACCCAGTACTTC.

The chain combines TRBV6-6 with TRBJ2-1; TRBD2 aligns across 9 bases. The V gene end was trimmed by 4 bases and the J gene end by 8 bases; junction bases not matched to a gene: 12. Germline V CDR1 and CDR2: MNHNY, SVGAGI (reference sequence). The CDR3 runs 16 residues. CDR3 sequence reads: CASSSEGLARVDEQFF. The CDR3, as DNA: TGTGCCAGCAGTTCCGAGGGACTAGCTAGGGTCGATGAGCAGTTCTTC.

The chain employs TRBV30 and TRBJ2-7; 7 bases are shared with TRBD1. The V gene end was trimmed by 4 bases and the J gene end by 6 bases; junction bases not matched to a gene: 3. Germline V gene sequence: CDR1 GTSNPN, CDR2 SVGIG (reference sequence). The CDR3 totals 11 residues. CDR3 loop: CAWNDRAEQYF. CDR3 sequence (DNA): TGTGCCTGGAACGACAGGGCCGAGCAGTACTTC.

The V gene is TRBV16, the J gene TRBJ1-6; D unclear. This CDR3 has 18 residues. Trimming stripped 0 bases from V and 0 bases from J, with 12 bases between. CDR1 is KGHSY, CDR2 FQNENV, per germline. The CDR3 reads CASSQSLRRSSYNSPLHF. The CDR3 DNA reads as TGTGCCAGCAGCCAATCTTTGCGCCGGAGCTCCTATAATTCACCCCTCCACTTT.

The table lists this clone with a count of one. The genes are TRBV7-3 and TRBJ2-1; the match to TRBD2 covers 11 bases. This CDR3 has 14 residues. Germline V lookup: CDR1 SGHTA, CDR2 FQGTGA. Losses at the gene ends were 2 bases for V and 10 bases for J; bases not matched to a gene: 4. The CDR3 loop reads CASSLVGLAAEQFF. The CDR3, as DNA: TGTGCCAGCAGCTTAGTGGGACTAGCGGCGGAGCAGTTCTTC.

The chain has TRBV27 and TRBJ2-1, with D maybe TRBD2 (5 bases). V was cut by 7 bases and J by 0 bases, with 16 bases left in between. The CDR3 sequence is 16 residues long. The V gene's germline CDR1 is MNHEY and CDR2 SMNVEV (reference sequence). Here the CDR3 reads CASTHGIRSSYNEQFF. CDR3 sequence (DNA): TGTGCCAGCACCCACGGGATTAGGAGCTCCTACAATGAGCAGTTCTTC.

V gene TRBV11-2 combines with J gene TRBJ2-1; D is possibly TRBD2 (6 bases). Germline values: CDR1 SGHAT, CDR2 FQNNGV. The CDR3 extends over 18 amino acids. Deletions cut 1 base from V and 6 bases from J, with 22 bases between. CDR3 residues: CASSLGRGGGKMTNEQFF. CDR3 DNA sequence: TGTGCCAGCAGCTTAGGGAGGGGAGGCGGGAAAATGACCAATGAGCAGTTCTTC.

This clone has a single count. The V call is TRBV27, the J call TRBJ2-3; 14 bases are a match to TRBD2. V lost 4 bases to trimming and J lost 1 base; unmatched junction nucleotides: 16. Germline loops: CDR1 MNHEY, CDR2 SMNVEV (reference sequence). This CDR3 comprises 21 residues. The CDR3 DNA follows: TGTGCCAGCAGTTCATTAACGGGACTAGCGGGAGTTCGGAATGGCACAGATACGCAGTATTTT. This gives the protein CASSSLTGLAGVRNGTDTQYF.

The chain recombines TRBV6-5 with TRBJ2-6; D unclear. Germline CDR1 MNHEY, CDR2 SVGAGI. V was shortened by 6 bases and J by 4 bases, with 7 bases between the two germline ends. This CDR3 is built from 13 residues. CDR3 in DNA: TGTGCCAGCAGCCAGGTGGGGGCCAACGTCCTGACTTTC. Encoded protein: CASSQVGANVLTF.

The J gene is TRBJ2-7, the V gene TRBV2; TRBD2 agrees at 7 bases. Germline V lookup: CDR1 SNHLY, CDR2 FYNNEI. V lost 8 bases to trimming and J lost 0 bases; unmatched junction nucleotides: 13. The CDR3 runs 16 residues. CDR3 amino acids: CASGRGGTSRSYEQYF. Written as DNA, the CDR3 is TGTGCCAGCGGGAGGGGAGGGACGTCTCGCTCCTACGAGCAGTACTTC.

This clone turned up a few times. J is TRBJ1-6 and V is TRBV24-1; TRBD1 is a possible D gene (6 bases). Trimming pared 2 bases from V and 7 bases from J, leaving 14 bases between. The CDR3 is made up of 16 amino acids. Germline lookup yields CDR1 KGHDR and CDR2 SFDVKD. In nucleotides, the CDR3 is TGTGCCACCAGTGATTCCCGCGGGGGGCAAAATTCACCCCTCCACTTT. This sequence encodes CATSDSRGGQNSPLHF.

The chain uses TRBV9 and TRBJ2-1, with D possibly TRBD2 on 6 matching bases. V was shortened by 3 bases and J by 8 bases, with 15 bases between the two germline ends. The CDR3 runs 14 residues. The germline gives CDR1 SGDLS, CDR2 YYNGEE. The CDR3 is CASSARIGGDEQFF. The CDR3 nucleotides are TGTGCCAGCAGCGCCCGTATCGGGGGAGATGAGCAGTTCTTC.

This clone was counted between two and nine times. The V call is TRBV6-1, the J call TRBJ2-1; D is ambiguous. CDR1 is MNHNS and CDR2 is SASEGT in the germline V gene. CDR3 length: 17 amino acids. The V gene lost 2 bases and the J gene lost 0 bases, with 14 bases spanning the gap. The CDR3 DNA follows: TGTGCCAGCAGTGAATTTGACACAATTGCCTCCTACAATGAGCAGTTCTTC. It codes for CASSEFDTIASYNEQFF.

The rearrangement links TRBV11-2 to TRBJ2-3; D is unresolved. The V gene lost 6 bases and the J gene lost 4 bases, with 8 bases spanning the gap. CDR3 length equals 12 residues. CDR1 and CDR2 (germline): SGHAT, FQNNGV. CDR3 in DNA: TGTGCCAGCAGTCCTTCCCCAGATACGCAGTATTTT. It encodes CASSPSPDTQYF.

The chain recombines TRBV6-5 with TRBJ2-7; D ambiguous. Germline CDR1 reads MNHEY; CDR2 reads SVGAGI. Trimming left V 0 bases short and J 3 bases short, with 9 bases between. The CDR3 is made up of 14 amino acids. In DNA form, the CDR3 reads TGTGCCAGCAGTTACTCGATTTCCGGCTACGAGCAGTACTTC. Residues: CASSYSISGYEQYF.

The V and J genes are TRBV7-6 and TRBJ2-7, with 14 bases aligning to TRBD2. Germline CDR1 is SGHVS and CDR2 is FNYEAQ. The CDR3 contains 15 residues. Trimming cost V 4 bases and J 4 bases; bases outside gene matches: 3. The CDR3 DNA reads as TGTGCCAGCAGCTACGGACTAGCGGGAGGATACGAGCAGTACTTC. Its translation is CASSYGLAGGYEQYF.

This clone was seen a handful of times. The V and J genes are TRBV7-9 and TRBJ2-1; tentatively, D is TRBD2 (6 bases). The V end was cut by 1 base, the J end by 3 bases, with 7 bases between. Germline V gene lookup returns CDR1 SEHNR and CDR2 FQNEAQ (reference sequence). The CDR3 loop spans 14 amino acids. CDR3 in DNA: TGTGCCAGCAGCTTAGGCGGGAACTACAATGAGCAGTTCTTC. This encodes CASSLGGNYNEQFF.

The chain recombines TRBV7-9 with TRBJ2-1; 10 bases fit TRBD2. Germline trimming cut 4 bases from V and 0 bases from J; bases unmatched to any gene: 6. CDR1 SEHNR and CDR2 FQNEAQ come from the germline V gene (reference sequence). The CDR3 has 17 residues. The CDR3 region has the DNA TGTGCCAGCAGCTCAACAGCGGGAGGGAGCTCCTACAATGAGCAGTTCTTC. Encoded protein: CASSSTAGGSSYNEQFF.

This sequence joins TRBV30 and TRBJ1-4; the match to TRBD1 covers 10 bases. Germline V gene sequence: CDR1 GTSNPN, CDR2 SVGIG (reference sequence). The CDR3 is 15 residues long. V gave up 0 bases and J gave up 8 bases; unmatched junction bases: 6. The CDR3 bases are TGTGCCTGGAGTGTCCAGACAGGGGGCTACGAAAAACTGTTTTTT. The encoded protein is CAWSVQTGGYEKLFF.

This chain joins TRBV18 and TRBJ1-1, with D maybe TRBD1 (6 bases). V was pared by 4 bases and J by 1 base, with 13 bases between. The CDR3 covers 15 residues. Germline assignment: CDR1 KGHSH and CDR2 LQKENI. The DNA for the CDR3 is TGTGCCAGCTCACGGGACATAGCTGGGAACACTGAAGCTTTCTTT. It codes for CASSRDIAGNTEAFF.

The rearrangement links TRBV19 to TRBJ1-1, with TRBD1 matching over 10 bases. The germline gives CDR1 LNHDA, CDR2 SQIVND (reference sequence). CDR3 length: 14 residues. Trimming at V came to 7 bases and at J to 4 bases, leaving 6 bases not matched to a gene. CDR3 loop: CASNRQGAVTEAFF. DNA for the CDR3: TGTGCCAGTAACCGACAGGGGGCGGTCACTGAAGCTTTCTTT.

V and J are TRBV5-1 and TRBJ1-3, with 8 positions matching TRBD1. Germline V lookup: CDR1 SGHRS, CDR2 YFSETQ. Trimming cost V 4 bases and J 0 bases; bases outside gene matches: 12. The CDR3 extends over 18 amino acids. DNA of the CDR3: TGCGCCAGCAGCCCAATGACAGGGGTACCCCTCTCTGGAAACACCATATATTTT. Translation gives CASSPMTGVPLSGNTIYF.

The J gene is TRBJ2-2, the V gene TRBV6-5; 9 bases fit TRBD2. The CDR3 spans 15 residues. With V trimmed by 6 bases and J by 6 bases, 8 bases remained unmatched. Germline values: CDR1 MNHEY, CDR2 SVGAGI. The chain's CDR3 is CASRPGVAGAGELFF. The CDR3 DNA reads TGTGCCAGCAGACCGGGAGTAGCGGGAGCCGGGGAGCTGTTTTTT.

J is TRBJ2-6 and V is TRBV19; tentatively, D is TRBD1 (5 bases). The ends were cut back, 0 bases at V and 0 bases at J, with 12 bases in the middle. CDR1 is LNHDA, CDR2 SQIVND, per germline (reference sequence). There are 18 residues in the CDR3. The CDR3 nucleotides read TGTGCCAGTAGTATAGATGGTGTAGGGGTCTCTGGGGCCAACGTCCTGACTTTC. Translated, it gives CASSIDGVGVSGANVLTF.

This clone was detected a few times. The chain uses TRBV30 and TRBJ1-2; D is unclear. The CDR3 has 14 amino acids. Germline V CDR1 and CDR2: GTSNPN, SVGIG (reference sequence). V dropped 1 base and J dropped 0 bases, with 9 bases sitting between them. Here the CDR3 reads CAWSEIVPNYGYTF. The CDR3 DNA reads TGTGCCTGGAGTGAAATAGTACCTAACTATGGCTACACCTTC.

J is TRBJ2-1 and V is TRBV4-3; 7 bases fit TRBD2. The CDR3 length is 16 residues. Germline assignment: CDR1 LGHNA and CDR2 YSLEER. The ends lost 2 bases at V and 7 bases at J; junction bases unmatched: 11. The CDR3 is CASSQLLAYSQNEQFF. As DNA, the CDR3 is TGCGCCAGCAGCCAATTACTAGCGTACTCCCAGAATGAGCAGTTCTTC.

The chain recombines TRBV4-3 with TRBJ1-3, with 7 bases identical to TRBD1. Germline V gene data show CDR1 as LGHNA and CDR2 as YSLEER. This CDR3 spans 17 amino acids. The trim removed 0 bases at V and 4 bases at J, leaving 9 bases unmatched. CDR3 protein: CASSQDPTGALGNTIYF. CDR3 sequence (DNA): TGCGCCAGCAGCCAAGATCCCACAGGGGCGCTCGGAAACACCATATATTTT.

The rearrangement links TRBV7-2 to TRBJ2-5, with a weak D call TRBD2 (6 bases). Deletions cut 0 bases from V and 5 bases from J, with 13 bases between. The germline gives CDR1 SGHTA, CDR2 FQGNSA. The CDR3 sequence is 15 residues long. CDR3 sequence (DNA): TGTGCCAGCAGCTTAGCTGGGGGGATAGGGGAGACCCAGTACTTC. It specifies CASSLAGGIGETQYF.

As to this clone: Other DNA sequences in this specimen translate into the identical CDR3. The V and J genes are TRBV7-9 and TRBJ2-3, with 14 bases that match TRBD2. The CDR3 spans 16 residues. Losses at the gene ends were 5 bases for V and 3 bases for J; bases not matched to a gene: 4. Germline CDR1 is SEHNR and CDR2 is FQNEAQ (reference sequence). The CDR3 DNA is TGTGCCAGCAGCCTGGGGACTAGCGGGAGTACAGATACGCAGTATTTT. This gives the protein CASSLGTSGSTDTQYF.